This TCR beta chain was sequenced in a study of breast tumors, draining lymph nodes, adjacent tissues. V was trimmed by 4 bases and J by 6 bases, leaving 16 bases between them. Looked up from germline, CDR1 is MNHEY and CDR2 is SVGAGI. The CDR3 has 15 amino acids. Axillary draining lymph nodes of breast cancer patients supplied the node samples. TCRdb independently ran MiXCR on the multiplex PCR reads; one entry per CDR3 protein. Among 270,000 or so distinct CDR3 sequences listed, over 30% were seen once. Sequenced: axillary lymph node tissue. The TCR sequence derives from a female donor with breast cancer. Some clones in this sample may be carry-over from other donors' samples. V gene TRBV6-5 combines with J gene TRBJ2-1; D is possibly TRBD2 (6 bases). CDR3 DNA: TGTGCCAGCAGTTCAAGGACTACCAGACTCAATGAGCAGTTCTTC. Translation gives CASSSRTTRLNEQFF.